This T cell receptor (beta chain) was retrieved from a study of blood T cell repertoires in COVID-19. Study overall: COVID-19 samples, acute and convalescent, were from the United States, Italy and Spain. The analysed material was cDNA or gDNA that came from T cells, B-cell-depleted T cells, or PBMCs.

In the authors' workflow: Estimated nucleated cell counts came from reference gene primer amplification. Assay used: immunoSEQ multiplex PCR; TCRdb lists only in-frame clones, some missing. That table is the source of V, J and clone size, and D and trimming were worked out from the DNA. The sample holds more than 150,000 clones, about nine tenths seen once. Trimming stripped 6 bases from V and 1 base from J, with 12 bases between. Per germline, CDR1 MNHEY and CDR2 SVGAGI. The CDR3 is made up of 15 amino acids. The genes are TRBV6-5 and TRBJ2-2; D may be TRBD2 (5 bases). Sequencing used peripheral blood. The receptor's source is a man between 35 and 55 years old with acute or convalescent COVID-19. The DNA for the CDR3 is TGTGCCAGCAGGCCTGTCGCGGGGAACACCGGGGAGCTGTTTTTT. This encodes CASRPVAGNTGELFF.